A selection of T cell receptor beta chains follows, all from one sample in a study of blood T cells in healthy people across ages. TCRdb reanalysed the 5' RACE reads using MiXCR and keeps one entry per CDR3 protein. Of 750,000 to 950,000 distinct CDR3 sequences in the sample, roughly 53% were seen once. Material for sequencing was blood. The receptors were sampled from a man older than 75 in good health. Each CDR3 is given with its conserved first and last residue. The D gene is left open where the match is weak. Part of the rows lack a size; the others show once, few, many or a class for expanded clones.

J: TRBJ2-7; V: TRBV24-1; D: .; size: .; CDR3: CAASDPDLAYEQYF; DNA: TGTGCCGCCAGTGATCCCGATTTAGCCTACGAGCAGTACTTC
J: TRBJ2-5; V: TRBV6-6; D: .; size: once; CDR3: CASSYRGPGETQYF; DNA: TGTGCCAGCAGTTACCGGGGACCCGGGGAGACCCAGTACTTC
J: TRBJ2-1; V: TRBV12-3/TRBV12-4; D: .; size: .; CDR3: CASGLANSYNEQFF; DNA: TGTGCCAGCGGGCTAGCGAACTCCTACAATGAGCAGTTCTTC
J: TRBJ1-1; V: TRBV7-2; D: TRBD1; size: .; CDR3: CASSRDRGAAFF; DNA: TGTGCCAGCAGCCGGGACAGGGGGGCAGCTTTCTTT
J: TRBJ2-1; V: TRBV4-2; D: .; size: .; CDR3: CASSPMQNEQFF; DNA: TGTGCCAGCAGCCCCATGCAGAATGAGCAGTTCTTC
J: TRBJ2-7; V: TRBV4-1; D: .; size: few; CDR3: CASSQVRLNNYEQYF; DNA: TGCGCCAGCAGCCAAGTTCGACTAAATAACTACGAGCAGTACTTC
J: TRBJ1-6; V: TRBV20-1; D: .; size: .; CDR3: CSTRDPGGSPLHF; DNA: TGCAGTACTAGAGATCCCGGGGGTTCACCCCTCCACTTT
J: TRBJ2-3; V: TRBV14; D: TRBD2; size: .; CDR3: CASSLRTSGSDTQYF; DNA: TGTGCCAGCAGCCTACGGACTAGCGGGAGTGATACGCAGTATTTT
J: TRBJ1-5; V: TRBV6-6; D: TRBD1; size: .; CDR3: CASQIRDRGRGQPQHF; DNA: TGTGCCAGCCAGATCCGGGACAGGGGGCGAGGCCAGCCCCAGCATTTT
J: TRBJ1-6; V: TRBV7-2; D: .; size: once; CDR3: CASSLVTTDNSPLHF; DNA: TGTGCCAGCAGCTTAGTCACGACAGATAATTCACCCCTCCACTTT
J: TRBJ2-7; V: TRBV7-9; D: .; size: .; CDR3: CASSLGYVGSGYEQYF; DNA: TGTGCCAGCAGCTTGGGCTACGTGGGTTCAGGCTACGAGCAGTACTTC
J: TRBJ2-5; V: TRBV6-1; D: .; size: .; CDR3: CASSEFPRGTQYF; DNA: TGTGCCAGCAGTGAATTCCCCCGGGGGACCCAGTACTTC
J: TRBJ2-3; V: TRBV6-5; D: .; size: .; CDR3: CASSRENLNTQYF; DNA: TGTGCCAGCAGTCGGGAGAACTTAAATACGCAGTATTTT
J: TRBJ2-7; V: TRBV6-5; D: .; size: .; CDR3: CASSYGTEQYF; DNA: TGTGCCAGCAGTTACGGAACAGAGCAGTACTTC
J: TRBJ2-7; V: TRBV20-1; D: TRBD2; size: .; CDR3: CSARDQGGPYEQYF; DNA: TGCAGTGCTAGAGATCAGGGAGGGCCCTACGAGCAGTACTTC
J: TRBJ2-1; V: TRBV5-1; D: TRBD2; size: .; CDR3: CASSLAGGPQYEQFF; DNA: TGCGCCAGCAGCTTAGCGGGAGGGCCTCAGTATGAGCAGTTCTTC
J: TRBJ2-4; V: TRBV5-1; D: .; size: .; CDR3: CASSRGTGRTHSKNIQYF; DNA: TGCGCCAGCAGCCGTGGGACGGGGAGGACCCATTCCAAAAACATTCAGTACTTC
J: TRBJ1-2; V: TRBV20-1; D: .; size: few; CDR3: CSARAQAGTTF; DNA: TGCAGTGCTAGAGCTCAGGCAGGGACCACCTTC
J: TRBJ2-7; V: TRBV11-2; D: TRBD2; size: once; CDR3: CASSLDLAGGPYEQYF; DNA: TGTGCCAGCAGCTTAGATCTCGCGGGAGGGCCCTACGAGCAGTACTTC
J: TRBJ2-7; V: TRBV9; D: TRBD1; size: few; CDR3: CASSVGPSGGYEQYF; DNA: TGTGCCAGCAGCGTAGGTCCCTCAGGGGGCTACGAGCAGTACTTC
J: TRBJ2-5; V: TRBV29-1; D: TRBD2; size: few; CDR3: CSAAGTSVKTQYF; DNA: TGCAGCGCTGCCGGGACTAGCGTCAAGACCCAGTACTTC
J: TRBJ2-4; V: TRBV14; D: .; size: .; CDR3: CASSHGWPAKNIQYF; DNA: TGTGCCAGCAGTCACGGGTGGCCAGCCAAAAACATTCAGTACTTC
J: TRBJ2-1; V: TRBV14; D: .; size: once; CDR3: CASSILSASSYNEQFF; DNA: TGTGCCAGCAGCATTCTATCTGCGAGCTCCTACAATGAGCAGTTCTTC
J: TRBJ1-2; V: TRBV7-9; D: .; size: .; CDR3: CASSTGARVGGYTF; DNA: TGTGCCAGCAGCACTGGAGCCAGGGTCGGGGGCTACACCTTC
J: TRBJ2-1; V: TRBV6-6; D: .; size: .; CDR3: CASSYGLQEQFF; DNA: TGTGCCAGCAGTTACGGCCTTCAAGAGCAGTTCTTC